Only one count was recorded for the clone carrying this T cell receptor (beta chain). The antigen is unknown. Only in-frame clones appear in the TCRdb table, and some are missing; sequencing was by immunoSEQ multiplex PCR. The profile shows approximately 92,000 clones, about 90% of them singletons. The CDR3 runs 14 residues. Trimming took 3 bases from V and 0 from J, leaving 7 bases between them. The germline V gene has CDR1 LNHDA and CDR2 SQIVND (reference sequence). The data are from a study of T cell responses to AZD1222 COVID-19 vaccine. Regarding the study as a whole: Spike-specific TCR repertoires showed rising breadth and depth after two AZD1222 doses. Sampling that yielded the repertoires occurred only after the peak T cell response.

This TCR was sampled from an adult in good health. The chain couples TRBV19 to TRBJ2-3; no clear D gene. Sequenced material: peripheral blood, taken on day 0 of AZD1222 vaccination. CDR3 protein: CASSIYTSTDTQYF. For the CDR3, the DNA is TGTGCCAGTAGTATTTATACTAGCACAGATACGCAGTATTTT.